What follows are 16 T cell receptor beta chains derived from one specimen sequenced in a study of human T cells and chemical hapten exposure. In TCRdb, the RACE reads were re-called with MiXCR into one record per CDR3 protein. The repertoire has more than 250,000 distinct CDR3 sequences, approximately 8.6% of them found once; the top ten carry less than 3%. Time point reported: pre-sensitization, week 0. Stated treatment: therapeutic diphenylcyclopropenone sensitization with weekly scalp DPC. Sequenced here: whole blood, sampled in connection with sensitization to the hapten diphenylcyclopropenone (DPC). These receptors all come from a woman aged 40-49 years with alopecia areata. Some clones in this sample may be carry-over from other donors' samples.

This clonotype showed up just a few times. The chain combines TRBV5-6 with TRBJ1-5; possibly TRBD1 for D (6 bases). Germline CDR1 reads SGHDT; CDR2 reads YYEEEE. Trimming left V 4 bases short and J 5 bases short, with 10 bases between. CDR3 length equals 13 residues. This CDR3 is CASSVQGYQPQHF. As DNA, the CDR3 is TGTGCCAGCAGCGTACAGGGCTATCAGCCCCAGCATTTT.

This clonotype has more than one count but fewer than ten. J is TRBJ2-3 and V is TRBV2; D perhaps matches TRBD2 (7 bases). This CDR3 comprises 13 residues. Per the germline V gene, CDR1 is SNHLY and CDR2 is FYNNEI. V was shortened by 7 bases and J by 1 base, with 9 bases between the two germline ends. Here the CDR3 DNA reads TGTGCCAGCACGGGGGGCGGCACAGATACGCAGTATTTT. Amino acids: CASTGGGTDTQYF. The variable domain in full, completed from reference TRBV2 and TRBJ2-3, reads EPEVTQTPSHQVTQMGQEVILRCVPISNHLYFYWYRQILGQKVEFLVSFYNNEISEKSEIFDDQFSVERPDGSNFTLKIRSTKLEDSAMYFCASTGGGTDTQYFGPGTRLTVL.

This clonotype was picked up a small number of times. This sequence joins TRBV19 and TRBJ2-1, with D perhaps TRBD1 (5 bases). This CDR3 has 15 residues. Germline values: CDR1 LNHDA, CDR2 SQIVND (reference sequence). The V end lost 4 bases, the J end lost 0 bases, and 10 bases lay between the germline ends. The CDR3, as DNA: TGTGCCAGTAGTAACAGACAGATCTCCTACAATGAGCAGTTCTTC. Protein: CASSNRQISYNEQFF.

This clonotype has a count of ten or more. Germline is not matched at one junction end, which may reflect a read error. V and J are TRBV29-1 and TRBJ1-2, with D possibly matching TRBD1 (5 bases). The germline V gene encodes CDR1 SQVTM and CDR2 ANQGSEA. This CDR3 has 10 amino acids. The CDR3 sequence is CSGGTDSIVF. The CDR3 bases are TGCAGCGGCGGGACGGACTCCATAGTGTTC.

The J gene is TRBJ2-3, the V gene TRBV28; 10 nucleotides match TRBD2. V was pared by 6 bases and J by 2 bases, with 8 bases of the junction left unmatched. Germline CDR1 MDHEN, CDR2 SYDVKM. The CDR3 consists of 16 residues. The CDR3 region has the DNA TGTGCCAGCAGATCCGGGACTAGCGACGCCACAGATACGCAGTATTTT. Protein: CASRSGTSDATDTQYF. Full variable domain (missing parts from reference TRBV28 and TRBJ2-3): DVKVTQSSRYLVKRTGEKVFLECVQDMDHENMFWYRQDPGLGLRLIYFSYDVKMKEKGDIPEGYSVSREKKERFSLILESASTNQTSMYLCASRSGTSDATDTQYFGPGTRLTVL.

In this sample, this clonotype turned up many times. The rearrangement joins TRBV9 to TRBJ2-2; D gene unclear. Trimming cost V 5 bases and J 2 bases, with 13 bases left between them. Germline-derived CDR1 and CDR2 are SGDLS and YYNGEE. CDR3 length: 15 amino acids. As DNA, the CDR3 is TGTGCCAGCAGAACCGCTGCAACTAACACCGGGGAGCTGTTTTTT. Amino acids: CASRTAATNTGELFF.

This clonotype was observed a few times. V is TRBV11-2 and J is TRBJ2-1; 13 bases line up with TRBD2. This CDR3 is built from 17 residues. J gave up 4 bases and V 5 bases, and 8 bases lay outside the gene matches. Germline CDR1 SGHAT, CDR2 FQNNGV. CDR3 coding DNA: TGTGCCAGCAGCATGACTACTAGCGGGAGGGCTTACAATGAGCAGTTCTTC. Protein sequence: CASSMTTSGRAYNEQFF.

This chain uses TRBV27 with TRBJ1-6; TRBD1 matches 7 bases. The CDR3 length is 17 residues. Looked up from germline, CDR1 is MNHEY and CDR2 is SMNVEV (reference sequence). V was clipped by 6 bases and J by 7 bases; unmatched bases: 15. CDR3 sequence reads: CASRNPQGNGINSPLHF. The DNA for the CDR3 is TGTGCCAGCAGAAACCCACAGGGGAACGGTATCAATTCACCCCTCCACTTT.

The chain recombines TRBV4-2 with TRBJ1-4; the match to TRBD1 covers 9 bases. Germline V gene lookup returns CDR1 LGHNA and CDR2 YNFKEQ. CDR3 size: 15 residues. The junction had 5 bases not matched to a gene; V was cut back by 3 bases and J by 6 bases. CDR3 nucleotide sequence: TGTGCCAGCAGCCAGGACGGACAGGGGTATGAAAAACTGTTTTTT. It encodes CASSQDGQGYEKLFF.

At least ten counts were recorded for this clonotype. This rearrangement joins TRBV15 to TRBJ1-3; D unresolved. CDR1 and CDR2 from the germline V gene are LNHNV and YYDKDF (reference sequence). CDR3 length: 12 amino acids. The V and J ends lost 1 base and 7 bases respectively, with 5 bases between them. CDR3 coding DNA: TGTGCCACCAGCAGAGCGGGGAACACCATATATTTT. Its protein is CATSRAGNTIYF.

This clonotype has just a few counts. The rearrangement links TRBV29-1 to TRBJ2-4; TRBD2 agrees at 7 bases. The CDR3 runs to 14 residues. Germline-derived CDR1 and CDR2 are SQVTM and ANQGSEA. V was pared by 4 bases and J by 2 bases, with 5 bases of the junction left unmatched. As DNA, the CDR3 is TGCAGCGTTGCGGGGGGAGGGACCAAAAACATTCAGTACTTC. Residues: CSVAGGGTKNIQYF.

This clonotype was detected ten times or more. The chain combines TRBV28 with TRBJ1-4; D remains ambiguous. Germline CDR1 is MDHEN and CDR2 is SYDVKM. The CDR3 consists of 15 residues. Deletions cut 4 bases from V and 8 bases from J, with 17 bases between. The DNA for the CDR3 is TGTGCCAGCAGTTCCTCCGGGAGGAACGAAGAAAAACTGTTTTTT. Its protein product is CASSSSGRNEEKLFF.

This clonotype appeared many times. The gene calls are TRBV5-6 and TRBJ2-2; D not certain. The CDR3 extends over 15 amino acids. With 0 bases removed from V and 0 bases from J, the gap between germline ends came to 6 bases. In germline, CDR1 is SGHDT, CDR2 YYEEEE. The CDR3 spells CASSLVNANTGELFF. In nucleotides, the CDR3 is TGTGCCAGCAGCTTGGTAAACGCGAACACCGGGGAGCTGTTTTTT.

This clonotype has only a few counts. The J gene is TRBJ2-7, the V gene TRBV11-2, with D possibly matching TRBD1 (6 bases). Per the germline V gene, CDR1 is SGHAT and CDR2 is FQNNGV. The length of the CDR3 is 13 residues. Trimming removed 7 bases at V and 4 bases at J, with 14 bases between. CDR3 protein: CASTGTRIYEQYF. The CDR3 DNA follows: TGTGCCAGCACCGGGACAAGGATTTACGAGCAGTACTTC.

This clonotype showed up just a few times. The chain has TRBV4-1 and TRBJ2-2; D is unclear. Germline V lookup: CDR1 MGHRA, CDR2 YSYEKL. V dropped 0 bases and J dropped 0 bases, with 14 bases sitting between them. The CDR3 is 18 residues long. The CDR3 region has the DNA TGCGCCAGCAGCCAAGATGCTGGGATCAGGACGAACACCGGGGAGCTGTTTTTT. It codes for CASSQDAGIRTNTGELFF.

This rearrangement joins TRBV27 to TRBJ1-5; no reliable D call. The V gene lost 11 bases and the J gene lost 6 bases, with 11 bases spanning the gap. Per the germline V gene, CDR1 is MNHEY and CDR2 is SMNVEV (reference sequence). The CDR3 loop spans 11 amino acids. The CDR3 sequence: CAEVRSQPQHF. The CDR3, as DNA: TGTGCCGAAGTGCGATCTCAGCCCCAGCATTTT.